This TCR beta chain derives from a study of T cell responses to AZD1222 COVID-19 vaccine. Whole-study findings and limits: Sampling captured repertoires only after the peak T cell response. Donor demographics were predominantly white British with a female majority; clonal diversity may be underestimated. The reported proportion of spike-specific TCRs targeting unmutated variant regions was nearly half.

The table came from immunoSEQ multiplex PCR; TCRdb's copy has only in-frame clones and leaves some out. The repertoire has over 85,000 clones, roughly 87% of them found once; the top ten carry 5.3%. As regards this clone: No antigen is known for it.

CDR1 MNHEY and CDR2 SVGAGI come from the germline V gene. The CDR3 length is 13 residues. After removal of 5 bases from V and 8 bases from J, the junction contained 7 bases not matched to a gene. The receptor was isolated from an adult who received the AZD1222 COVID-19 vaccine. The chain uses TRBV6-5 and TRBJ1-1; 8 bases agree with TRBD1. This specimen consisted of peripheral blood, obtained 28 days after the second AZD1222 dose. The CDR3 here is CASSKETGAEAFF. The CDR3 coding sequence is TGTGCCAGCAGTAAGGAGACAGGGGCGGAAGCTTTCTTT.